This TCR beta chain was identified in a study of technical replicates of blood from a few donors. V was clipped by 0 bases and J by 6 bases, with 7 bases between them. The CDR3 contains 13 residues. From germline, CDR1 is SGHNT and CDR2 YYREEE (reference sequence). Measured with immunoSEQ multiplex PCR; TCRdb has only the in-frame clones, and not every one. In the table there are tens of thousands of clones, about 95% of which are singletons. The rearrangement uses TRBV5-4 and TRBJ2-1, with a possible D match to TRBD1 (5 bases). Sequencing was performed on T cells isolated from PBMCs. This clonotype originated in a human donor in good health. The CDR3 spells CASSLERGNEQFF. In DNA form, the CDR3 reads TGTGCCAGCAGCTTGGAAAGGGGCAATGAGCAGTTCTTC.